The entry below gives a single TCR beta chain sequence along with its context. As yet, its antigen is unknown. These data come from a study of identifying expanded T cells in peripheral blood. Study-wide results and limits: Over about two and four weeks, about 17 and 20 clones changed, versus 1.2 between replicates.

The repertoire was sequenced with immunoSEQ multiplex PCR; TCRdb's copy has only in-frame clones and lacks some. Of roughly 100,000 clones in the sample, 88% are singletons; the top ten hold around 4%. During the collection period, no donor immune events like infections were recorded. CDR1 SGDLS and CDR2 YYNGEE come from the germline V gene. The CDR3 is 15 residues long. V was cut by 4 bases and J by 3 bases, with 16 bases left in between. The J gene is TRBJ1-2, the V gene TRBV9, with D perhaps TRBD1 (5 bases). The sample was blood. This sequence was found in a person aged 18-70 years in good health. The CDR3 coding sequence is TGTGCCAGCAGCCCCAGCCCGGCGGGGGACTATGGCTACACCTTC. It is translated as CASSPSPAGDYGYTF.